This T cell receptor (beta chain) was retrieved from a study of blood T cell repertoires in COVID-19. Study details: COVID-19 samples from acute and convalescent phases originated in the United States, Italy and Spain. In each case, the material was cDNA or gDNA derived from T cells, B-cell-depleted T cells, or PBMCs.

V shed 7 bases and J 1 base; nucleotides not matched to a gene: 6. The CDR3 spans 13 residues. CDR1 is SQVTM, CDR2 ANQGSEA, per germline. This clone was seen more than once but under ten times. Per the study methods: By means of reference gene primer amplification, nucleated cell counts were estimated. Sequencing was performed with immunoSEQ multiplex PCR; in TCRdb, only in-frame clones are kept and a portion is missing. That table is the source of V, J and clone size, and D and trimming were worked out from the DNA. Among some 120,000 clones listed, around 63% were seen once. Sequenced sample: peripheral blood. The chain has TRBV29-1 and TRBJ2-5; 7 bases match TRBD1. The TCR comes from a woman between 70 and 85 years old with acute or convalescent COVID-19. CDR3 region: CSGRQGLQETQYF. The DNA of the CDR3 is TGCAGCGGAAGACAGGGCCTCCAAGAGACCCAGTACTTC.